These 12 T cell receptor beta chains share one sample of origin, sequenced in a study of human T cells and chemical hapten exposure. Time point of the sample: patch test 3, about 24 weeks after DPC sensitization. Treatment here: therapeutic diphenylcyclopropenone sensitization with weekly scalp DPC. TCRdb re-analysed the RACE reads in MiXCR, keeping a single row per CDR3 protein. The sample includes roughly 200,000 distinct CDR3 sequences, under 25% of them seen just once. Sequences were derived from whole blood, sampled in connection with sensitization to the hapten diphenylcyclopropenone (DPC). Receptors originate from a woman between 35 and 50 years old with alopecia areata. Some clones in this sample may be carry-over from other donors' samples.

The gene calls are TRBV5-1 and TRBJ2-3, with D hard to call. The V and J ends lost 4 bases and 2 bases respectively, with 11 bases between them. There are 14 residues in the CDR3. Germline V lookup: CDR1 SGHRS, CDR2 YFSETQ. CDR3: CASSPAPLTDTQYF. For the CDR3, the DNA is TGCGCCAGCAGCCCGGCCCCGCTCACAGATACGCAGTATTTT.

V is TRBV7-6 and J is TRBJ2-3; 12 nucleotides agree with TRBD2. The junction had 10 bases not matched to a gene; V was cut back by 5 bases and J by 4 bases. Germline V gene sequence: CDR1 SGHVS, CDR2 FNYEAQ. This CDR3 has 17 residues. This CDR3 is CASSARPSGRAPDTQYF. CDR3 bases: TGTGCCAGCAGCGCCAGACCTAGCGGGAGGGCTCCAGATACGCAGTATTTT.

V usage is TRBV20-1 and J usage is TRBJ2-5; maybe TRBD1 (5 bases). Trimming stripped 6 bases from V and 4 bases from J, with 15 bases between. Looked up from germline, CDR1 is DFQATT and CDR2 is SNEGSKA (reference sequence). This CDR3 has 13 residues. The CDR3 DNA reads as TGCAGTGCCCCTCAGGGTGCGGCAGAGACCCAGTACTTC. Translated: CSAPQGAAETQYF.

This clonotype was seen more than once but under ten times. The genes are TRBV4-3 and TRBJ2-7; TRBD2 agrees at 8 bases. The germline V gene encodes CDR1 LGHNA and CDR2 YSLEER. Trimming removed 2 bases from V and 1 base from J; junction bases left unmatched: 1. This CDR3 region has 14 residues. The CDR3 spells CASSQQRESYEQYF. The CDR3 DNA is TGCGCCAGCAGCCAACAGCGGGAGTCCTACGAGCAGTACTTC.

Many counts were recorded for this clonotype. This chain connects TRBV29-1 to TRBJ2-5; the match to TRBD2 covers 10 bases. The V gene end was trimmed by 5 bases and the J gene end by 2 bases; junction bases not matched to a gene: 2. Germline V gives CDR1 SQVTM, CDR2 ANQGSEA. The CDR3 is made up of 13 amino acids. The CDR3 sequence: CSVRTSGQETQYF. As DNA, the CDR3 is TGCAGCGTTCGGACTAGCGGACAAGAGACCCAGTACTTC.

V and J are TRBV10-2 and TRBJ2-3, with 9 bases lining up with TRBD2. Per the germline V gene, CDR1 is WSHSY and CDR2 is SAAADI. With V trimmed by 5 bases and J by 0 bases, 3 bases remained unmatched. This CDR3 comprises 15 residues. The CDR3 DNA reads as TGCGCCAGCAGTTCTAGCGGGGCCAGCACAGATACGCAGTATTTT. Its translation is CASSSSGASTDTQYF.

The chain employs TRBV12-3 or TRBV12-4 and TRBJ2-3; 9 nucleotides line up with TRBD2. This CDR3 has 14 residues. Trimming took 7 bases from V and 4 from J; bases not matched to a gene: 6. CDR3: CASIWGGRADTQYF. DNA of the CDR3: TGTGCCAGCATTTGGGGCGGGAGGGCAGATACGCAGTATTTT.

This chain links TRBV29-1 with TRBJ2-5; D tentatively fits TRBD1 or TRBD2 (6 bases each). V was pared by 3 bases and J by 4 bases, with 15 bases between. Germline lookup yields CDR1 SQVTM and CDR2 ANQGSEA. The CDR3 runs 14 residues. The CDR3 protein is CSVDSGASRETQYF. The CDR3 DNA reads TGCAGCGTTGATTCGGGGGCGTCGAGAGAGACCCAGTACTTC. Combining the CDR3 with reference TRBV29-1 and TRBJ2-5 gives the whole variable domain SAVISQKPSRDICQRGTSLTIQCQVDSQVTMMFWYRQQPGQSLTLIATANQGSEATYESGFVIDKFPISRPNLTFSTLTVSNMSPEDSSIYLCSVDSGASRETQYFGPGTRLLVL.

The rearrangement links TRBV29-1 to TRBJ2-1; D assignment may be TRBD1 or TRBD2 (5 bases each). Germline assignment: CDR1 SQVTM and CDR2 ANQGSEA. The CDR3 runs 14 residues. Trimming left V 4 bases short and J 4 bases short, with 14 bases between. CDR3 amino acids: CSVALGREYNEQFF. As DNA, the CDR3 is TGCAGCGTTGCCCTCGGCAGGGAGTACAATGAGCAGTTCTTC.

The chain has TRBV6-2 or TRBV6-3 and TRBJ2-4; TRBD2 matches at 10 bases. With V trimmed by 9 bases and J by 0 bases, 11 bases remained unmatched. Germline-derived CDR1 and CDR2 are MNHEY and SVGEGT. The CDR3 runs to 17 residues. DNA for the CDR3: TGTGCCAGGGCTAGCGGGAGTTTCTTCCGAGCCAAAAACATTCAGTACTTC. Amino acid sequence: CARASGSFFRAKNIQYF.

This clonotype was counted only a few times. The rearrangement links TRBV5-1 to TRBJ2-1; TRBD1 aligns across 11 bases. With 2 bases clipped from V and 7 bases from J, the junction kept 8 bases outside the gene matches. This CDR3 is 16 amino acids long. CDR1 and CDR2 (germline): SGHRS, YFSETQ. The DNA of the CDR3 is TGCGCCAGCAGCTTCTCCGGACAGGGGGCACGGAATGAGCAGTTCTTC. Protein sequence: CASSFSGQGARNEQFF. The whole variable domain, remainder taken from reference TRBV5-1 and TRBJ2-1, is KAGVTQTPRYLIKTRGQQVTLSCSPISGHRSVSWYQQTPGQGLQFLFEYFSETQRNKGNFPGRFSGRQFSNSRSEMNVSTLELGDSALYLCASSFSGQGARNEQFFGPGTRLTVL.

Written as DNA, the CDR3 is TGTGCCAGCAGTTACTCCACGACTCGGGGGGGTCTGAATGAGCAGTTCTTC. It specifies CASSYSTTRGGLNEQFF. The V and J genes are TRBV6-2 or TRBV6-3 and TRBJ2-1; TRBD2 aligns across 8 bases. V shed 0 bases and J 7 bases; nucleotides not matched to a gene: 11. The CDR3 length is 17 residues. Germline V gives CDR1 MNHEY, CDR2 SVGEGT.